What follows describes a single TCR beta chain. Its target is unknown. The CDR3 totals 12 residues. Germline V gene lookup returns CDR1 MNHNS and CDR2 SASEGT. Trimming took off 5 bases at V and 9 bases at J, with 13 bases between the two ends. Documented treatment: approximately 10-day PBMC culture with coronavirus spike peptide pools or control peptides (ViraFEST assay). This specimen belongs to a study of vaccination and CD4 T cells after COVID-19. Study-level results: Convalescent patients displayed spike mono-reactivity in 304 of 307 vaccine-specific clones.

Oncomine TCR Beta short-read sequencing was applied to DNA from cultured CD4+ T cells. Genomic DNA was extracted from cultured CD4+ T cells. Each CDR3 protein gets one entry after TCRdb re-called the PCR reads with MiXCR. The data contain about 20,000 distinct CDR3 sequences, more than 40% of them singletons. V usage is TRBV6-1 and J usage is TRBJ1-1; D not certain. The sample consisted of CD4+ T cells from blood, cultured in vitro, taken before SARS-CoV-2 vaccination. This sequence originates from a human donor who had recovered from COVID-19. The chain's CDR3 is CASSTGGRQAFF. In DNA, the CDR3 is TGTGCCAGCAGTACCGGTGGGAGACAAGCTTTCTTT.